Listed here is a single T cell receptor beta chain. The CDR3 contains 16 residues. With 2 bases clipped from V and 0 bases from J, the junction kept 3 bases outside the gene matches. Looked up from germline, CDR1 is SGHRS and CDR2 is YFSETQ. The sample is drawn from a study of T cell changes during pregnancy in multiple sclerosis. Sequencing used immunoSEQ multiplex PCR; TCRdb keeps in-frame clones, though not all of them. The table lists approximately 48,000 clones, 80% to 95% of them singletons. The chain has TRBV5-1 and TRBJ2-2; 8 nucleotides match TRBD2. Here the sequenced sample was CD4+ T cells from peripheral blood mononuclear cells, taken after pregnancy. This TCR derives from a female donor with multiple sclerosis, enrolled in a pregnancy study. CDR3 nucleotide sequence: TGCGCCAGCAGCTTCTCTAGCGGGTCGAACACCGGGGAGCTGTTTTTT. Translated, it gives CASSFSSGSNTGELFF.